Following are 21 T cell receptor beta chains from one sample sequenced in a study of T cells in Graves' hyperthyroidism and ophthalmopathy. Amplified TCR beta CDR3 regions came from RNA transcripts. During a first-round RT-PCR of the TCR CDR3, the HTBI primer set was used. TCRdb ran MiXCR on the multiplex PCR reads and lists one entry per CDR3 protein. The sample has roughly 700,000 distinct CDR3 sequences, 15% to 20% seen once. Sequencing was carried out using blood. The source of these receptors is a man between 45 and 60 years old with Graves' hyperthyroidism.

The chain links TRBV30 to TRBJ1-3; D remains ambiguous. V was clipped by 0 bases and J by 3 bases, with 9 bases between them. The germline CDR1 and CDR2 sequences are GTSNPN and SVGIG (reference sequence). The CDR3 loop spans 14 amino acids. CDR3 DNA: TGTGCCTGGAGTGTATGGCAGAGTGGAAACACCATATATTTT. Protein sequence: CAWSVWQSGNTIYF.

This clonotype has at least ten counts. The chain employs TRBV24-1 and TRBJ2-3, with 9 bases matching TRBD2. Germline CDR1 is KGHDR and CDR2 is SFDVKD. The CDR3 length is 14 residues. V dropped 9 bases and J dropped 3; count of bases not matched to a gene: 6. The CDR3 sequence: CATSIAGVTDTQYF. CDR3 sequence (DNA): TGTGCCACCTCCATAGCGGGAGTAACAGATACGCAGTATTTT.

This clonotype was seen a handful of times. The rearrangement links TRBV27 to TRBJ2-7; D is perhaps TRBD1 (5 bases). V was clipped by 5 bases and J by 5 bases, with 10 bases between them. The V gene's germline CDR1 is MNHEY and CDR2 SMNVEV (reference sequence). The CDR3 spans 12 residues. This chain's CDR3 is CASSPGRHEQYF. CDR3 in DNA: TGTGCCAGCAGTCCAGGGCGCCACGAGCAGTACTTC.

This clonotype was seen ten or more times. The chain is built from TRBV5-8 and TRBJ1-2, with TRBD1 as a possible D gene (5 bases). CDR1 and CDR2 from the germline V gene are SGHTS and YDEGEE. CDR3 length: 13 amino acids. V was pared by 5 bases and J by 4 bases, with 12 bases between. The CDR3 region has the DNA TGTGCCAGCAGGCTCCGGGGGGGCTATGGCTACACCTTC. Translating it yields CASRLRGGYGYTF. The full variable domain, its missing parts supplied by reference TRBV5-8 and TRBJ1-2, is EAGVTQSPTHLIKTRGQQATLRCSPISGHTSVYWYQQALGLGLQFLLWYDEGEERNRGNFPPRFSGRQFPNYSSELNVNALELEDSALYLCASRLRGGYGYTFGSGTRLTVV.

This clonotype has at least ten counts. J is TRBJ1-1 and V is TRBV9; tentative D call: TRBD1 (6 bases). V dropped 0 bases and J dropped 3 bases, with 12 bases sitting between them. This CDR3 has 15 residues. Looked up from germline, CDR1 is SGDLS and CDR2 is YYNGEE. This chain's CDR3 is CASSVGGEGDTEAFF. DNA of the CDR3: TGTGCCAGCAGCGTAGGGGGTGAGGGGGACACTGAAGCTTTCTTT. Looking up the rest from reference TRBV9 and TRBJ1-1 gives the full variable domain: DSGVTQTPKHLITATGQRVTLRCSPRSGDLSVYWYQQSLDQGLQFLIQYYNGEERAKGNILERFSAQQFPDLHSELNLSSLELGDSALYFCASSVGGEGDTEAFFGQGTRLTVV.

This clonotype was seen at least ten times. The V and J genes are TRBV6-1 and TRBJ2-5, with 11 bases matching TRBD2. CDR1 is MNHNS and CDR2 is SASEGT in the germline V gene. Trimming took 0 bases from V and 4 from J; bases not matched to a gene: 10. This CDR3 contains 18 residues. CDR3 amino acids: CASSEALASGRSGETQYF. CDR3 nucleotides: TGTGCCAGCAGTGAAGCGTTGGCTAGCGGGAGGTCTGGAGAGACCCAGTACTTC.

To note about this clonotype: This may be a read error, as it is one base from a much larger clone. This sequence joins TRBV5-1 and TRBJ1-3; no reliable D call. The CDR3 totals 15 residues. Germline CDR1 and CDR2: SGHRS and YFSETQ. CDR3 DNA: TGCGCCAGCAGCTTGGAAACATACACCGGAAACACCGTATATTTT. Translation gives CASSLETYTGNTVYF.

In this sample, this clonotype turned up many times. The chain combines TRBV28 with TRBJ2-3; D not resolved. V was shortened by 6 bases and J by 2 bases, with 18 bases between the two germline ends. The germline V gene has CDR1 MDHEN and CDR2 SYDVKM. This CDR3 has 16 amino acids. The CDR3 loop is CASSPTLSALTDTQYF. For the CDR3, the DNA is TGTGCCAGCAGCCCGACCCTTTCAGCGCTCACAGATACGCAGTATTTT.

This clonotype was found many times. This chain joins TRBV27 and TRBJ1-5; 9 bases match TRBD1. Germline trimming cut 7 bases from V and 6 bases from J; bases unmatched to any gene: 4. This CDR3 is built from 13 residues. The germline V gene encodes CDR1 MNHEY and CDR2 SMNVEV (reference sequence). The CDR3 DNA sequence: TGTGCCAGCAAGGGGACAGGGATTCAGCCCCAGCATTTT. This codes for CASKGTGIQPQHF.

The chain employs TRBV7-2 and TRBJ1-1, with no clear D. CDR1 is SGHTA, CDR2 FQGNSA, per germline. This CDR3 is 14 amino acids long. V lost 3 bases, J lost 0 bases, and 8 bases lay in between. The CDR3 bases are TGTGCCAGCAGCTTCACAACAATGAACACTGAAGCTTTCTTT. As protein: CASSFTTMNTEAFF.

This clonotype occurred a few times. The V call is TRBV2, the J call TRBJ2-7; 14 nucleotides align to TRBD2. From germline, CDR1 is SNHLY and CDR2 FYNNEI. This CDR3 has 18 amino acids. J was trimmed by 3 bases and V by 6 bases; bases with no gene match: 13. In DNA, the CDR3 is TGTGCCAGCAGGAATCTGGGACTAGCGGGAGCATTTAGCTACGAGCAGTACTTC. Translated: CASRNLGLAGAFSYEQYF.

The chain links TRBV6-2 or TRBV6-3 to TRBJ1-2; unclear D gene. V lost 2 bases, J lost 6 bases, and 19 bases lay in between. In germline, CDR1 is MNHEY, CDR2 SVGEGT. The CDR3 spans 16 residues. The DNA for the CDR3 is TGTGCCAGCAGTTACAACTTCGGACTGGATACGGATGGCTACACCTTC. It translates to CASSYNFGLDTDGYTF.

This clonotype was observed a few times. V is TRBV19 and J is TRBJ1-5; TRBD1 matches 7 bases. V shed 5 bases, J shed 3 bases, and the junction held 7 bases outside the gene matches. This CDR3 has 15 amino acids. Germline CDR1 is LNHDA and CDR2 is SQIVND (reference sequence). In DNA form, the CDR3 reads TGTGCCAGTAGTTTTCGGACAGGCAACAATCAGCCCCAGCATTTT. It yields the protein CASSFRTGNNQPQHF.

This clonotype was found many times. The chain carries TRBV28 and TRBJ2-5, with D possibly TRBD1 on 5 matching bases. CDR3 length equals 14 residues. Trimming took 7 bases from V and 0 from J, leaving 12 bases between them. Looked up from germline, CDR1 is MDHEN and CDR2 is SYDVKM. For the CDR3, the DNA is TGTGCCAGCACAGCTCTACAGGACCAAGAGACCCAGTACTTC. It codes for CASTALQDQETQYF.

The V and J genes are TRBV10-3 and TRBJ2-7, with D tentatively TRBD2 (6 bases). The germline gives CDR1 ENHRY, CDR2 SYGVKD. The CDR3 is 14 residues long. Between the trimmed V and J ends, which lost 1 base and 6 bases, there was a span of 13 bases. The CDR3 protein is CAISELAGRGEQYF. CDR3 bases: TGTGCCATCAGTGAGTTGGCGGGAAGGGGCGAGCAGTACTTC.

The rearrangement joins TRBV20-1 to TRBJ2-1; 11 bases map to TRBD2. This CDR3 contains 15 residues. Germline CDR1 reads DFQATT; CDR2 reads SNEGSKA (reference sequence). The V and J ends lost 5 bases and 9 bases, in that order; junction bases with no gene match: 12. CDR3 protein: CSAPLTSGSLGEQFF. The CDR3 nucleotides are TGCAGTGCTCCCCTCACTAGCGGGAGTCTGGGTGAGCAGTTCTTC.

This clonotype was detected many times. CDR3 amino acids: CSADLTQDTQYF. In DNA form, the CDR3 reads TGCAGTGCTGACCTTACCCAAGATACGCAGTATTTT. J is TRBJ2-3 and V is TRBV20-1; D call uncertain. V gave up 5 bases and J gave up 5 bases, with 11 bases separating them. The V gene's germline CDR1 is DFQATT and CDR2 SNEGSKA (reference sequence). This CDR3 comprises 12 residues.

This clonotype was recorded many times. The V gene is TRBV10-2, the J gene TRBJ2-7, with 7 bases aligning to TRBD1. The germline gives CDR1 WSHSY, CDR2 SAAADI. There are 15 residues in the CDR3. V was clipped by 3 bases and J by 3 bases; unmatched bases: 8. In DNA form, the CDR3 reads TGCGCCAGCAGTGAAGGGGCAGGGGGAATCTACGAGCAGTACTTC. Protein sequence: CASSEGAGGIYEQYF.

The count of this clonotype is one. The V and J genes are TRBV20-1 and TRBJ1-5, with D uncertain. Germline V gene sequence: CDR1 DFQATT, CDR2 SNEGSKA (reference sequence). The CDR3 is 13 residues long. The ends were cut back, 0 bases at V and 4 bases at J, with 7 bases in the middle. The CDR3 nucleotides read TGCAGTGCTAGAGATCAGGCTAATCAGCCCCAGCATTTT. Its protein is CSARDQANQPQHF.

This clonotype was picked up many times. The genes are TRBV28 and TRBJ1-2, with 8 bases matching TRBD1. The V and J ends lost 5 bases and 4 bases, in that order; junction bases with no gene match: 9. The germline CDR1 and CDR2 sequences are MDHEN and SYDVKM. The CDR3 is made up of 15 amino acids. CDR3 sequence: CASSPRQGAGYGYTF. Written as DNA, the CDR3 is TGTGCCAGCAGTCCCCGTCAGGGGGCGGGCTATGGCTACACCTTC.

At least ten counts were recorded for this clonotype. The rearrangement links TRBV6-1 to TRBJ2-7; possibly TRBD1 for D (5 bases). CDR1 and CDR2 from the germline V gene are MNHNS and SASEGT. CDR3 length: 15 residues. V shed 7 bases and J shed 2 bases, with 18 bases lying between them. The CDR3 loop is CASKTGGIGAYEQYF. CDR3 bases: TGTGCCAGCAAAACAGGCGGAATAGGGGCCTACGAGCAGTACTTC.